Shown below are 14 T cell receptor beta chains from a single sample sequenced in a study of blood T cell repertoires in COVID-19. Repertoires were generated with immunoSEQ multiplex PCR, while TCRdb's copy carries only in-frame clones and drops some. The table lists around 190,000 clones, about 84% of them singletons. What was sequenced was peripheral blood. The receptors originated from a human donor in a cohort sampled during active COVID-19.

The chain has TRBV19 and TRBJ2-2, with D tentatively TRBD1 (5 bases). CDR1 is LNHDA, CDR2 SQIVND, per germline (reference sequence). The germline V and J ends were trimmed by 8 bases and 2 bases, with 15 bases remaining between them. The CDR3 sequence is 15 residues long. The chain's CDR3 is CASSRQYLNTGELFF. The CDR3, as DNA: TGTGCCAGTTCCCGACAGTACCTAAACACCGGGGAGCTGTTTTTT.

The chain joins TRBV7-8 to TRBJ1-6, with D tentatively TRBD1 (6 bases). CDR1 is SGHVS, CDR2 FQNEAQ, per germline. V gave up 6 bases and J gave up 8 bases, with 17 bases separating them. This CDR3 contains 15 residues. CDR3 protein: CASSYTGHPYSPLHF. The DNA for the CDR3 is TGTGCCAGCAGTTATACGGGACATCCCTATTCACCCCTCCACTTT.

The V and J genes are TRBV5-1 and TRBJ2-7; the match to TRBD2 covers 9 bases. The CDR3 covers 13 residues. Germline V CDR1 and CDR2: SGHRS, YFSETQ. V gave up 5 bases and J gave up 3 bases; unmatched junction bases: 3. For the CDR3, the DNA is TGCGCCAGCAGTACAGCGGGGGGCTACGAGCAGTACTTC. Amino acids: CASSTAGGYEQYF.

The chain is built from TRBV5-6 and TRBJ2-5; 8 bases fit TRBD2. CDR3 length equals 15 residues. J gave up 5 bases and V 1 base, and 7 bases lay outside the gene matches. In germline, CDR1 is SGHDT, CDR2 YYEEEE. The CDR3, as DNA: TGTGCCAGCAGCTTGCGCGGACTAGCATGGGAGACCCAGTACTTC. It codes for CASSLRGLAWETQYF.

The genes are TRBV25-1 and TRBJ1-4, with 7 bases identical to TRBD1. V was clipped by 7 bases and J by 7 bases; unmatched bases: 9. Per the germline V gene, CDR1 is MGHDK and CDR2 is SYGVNS. The length of the CDR3 is 14 residues. This CDR3 reads CASKETGWAEKLFF. DNA for the CDR3: TGTGCCAGCAAAGAGACAGGGTGGGCTGAAAAACTGTTTTTT.

V is TRBV7-2 and J is TRBJ2-7; D is possibly TRBD2 (6 bases). V was cut by 5 bases and J by 6 bases, with 11 bases left in between. The CDR3 totals 12 residues. Germline-derived CDR1 and CDR2 are SGHTA and FQGNSA. The CDR3 bases are TGTGCCAGCAGCACGACTAGTACCGAGCAGTACTTC. Translated, it gives CASSTTSTEQYF. Supplemented by reference TRBV7-2 and TRBJ2-7, the full variable domain reads GAGVSQSPSNKVTEKGKDVELRCDPISGHTALYWYRQSLGQGLEFLIYFQGNSAPDKSGLPSDRFSAERTGGSVSTLTIQRTQQEDSAVYLCASSTTSTEQYFGPGTRLTVT.

The genes are TRBV5-6 and TRBJ2-1; tentatively, D is TRBD2 (7 bases). CDR3 length: 15 residues. Trimming cost V 0 bases and J 7 bases, with 14 bases left between them. CDR1 and CDR2 (germline): SGHDT, YYEEEE. CDR3 loop: CASSLVGGPGNEQFF. The DNA of the CDR3 is TGTGCCAGCAGCTTGGTGGGGGGGCCGGGTAATGAGCAGTTCTTC.

Of note for this clone: The same CDR3 can be traced to other DNA sequences in this sample. The gene calls are TRBV20-1 and TRBJ1-1, with no clear D. CDR1 is DFQATT and CDR2 is SNEGSKA in the germline V gene (reference sequence). V lost 1 base and J lost 6, with 6 bases in between. The CDR3 is 11 residues long. The CDR3 reads CSARGEAEAFF. The CDR3, as DNA: TGCAGTGCTAGAGGAGAGGCTGAAGCTTTCTTT.

This clone has more than one count but fewer than ten. The chain carries TRBV9 and TRBJ1-1; D gene uncertain. The V end was cut by 4 bases, the J end by 8 bases, with 15 bases between. The CDR3 covers 13 residues. Germline CDR1 reads SGDLS; CDR2 reads YYNGEE. This CDR3 is CASSPDPGSEAFF. In DNA form, the CDR3 reads TGTGCCAGCAGCCCCGACCCCGGGTCGGAAGCTTTCTTT.

The rearrangement joins TRBV4-1 to TRBJ2-5, with 15 bases matching TRBD2. The CDR3 consists of 17 residues. With 4 bases clipped from V and 4 bases from J, the junction kept 7 bases outside the gene matches. The germline gives CDR1 MGHRA, CDR2 YSYEKL. The CDR3 bases are TGCGCCAGCAGCCCATCGGGACTAGCGGGGGGTCTAGAGACCCAGTACTTC. It codes for CASSPSGLAGGLETQYF.

This chain connects TRBV12-3 or TRBV12-4 to TRBJ2-1; the D is unclear. The CDR3 totals 12 residues. Trimming removed 1 base at V and 10 bases at J, with 8 bases between. CDR3 DNA: TGTGCCAGCAGTTTAGGGGCCGCGGAGCAGTTCTTC. Its translation: CASSLGAAEQFF.

The rearrangement links TRBV5-4 to TRBJ1-1; D gene ambiguous. CDR3 size: 15 residues. Trimming shortened V by 4 bases and J by 0 bases, and 13 bases separated the two germline ends. Germline assignment: CDR1 SGHNT and CDR2 YYREEE (reference sequence). The CDR3 is CASSPQVQLNTEAFF. Written as DNA, the CDR3 is TGTGCCAGCAGCCCTCAGGTGCAGTTGAACACTGAAGCTTTCTTT.

This rearrangement joins TRBV19 to TRBJ2-4; possibly TRBD2 for D (7 bases). Germline values: CDR1 LNHDA, CDR2 SQIVND (reference sequence). The CDR3 length is 14 residues. Trimming left V 6 bases short and J 5 bases short, with 14 bases between. In DNA form, the CDR3 reads TGTGCCAGTAGGGGGGGGCAGGACGAAAACATTCAGTACTTC. This gives the protein CASRGGQDENIQYF.

V gene TRBV2 combines with J gene TRBJ2-7; TRBD2 matches at 8 bases. The CDR3 runs 15 residues. Germline V gene sequence: CDR1 SNHLY, CDR2 FYNNEI. V was pared by 8 bases and J by 1 base, with 10 bases of the junction left unmatched. The CDR3 loop reads CASSPSSGGSYEQYF. The DNA for the CDR3 is TGTGCCAGCTCTCCTTCCAGCGGGGGATCCTACGAGCAGTACTTC.